This T cell receptor beta chain is from a study of technical replicates of blood from a handful of donors. V trimming: 4 bases; J trimming: 6 bases; junction bases outside the gene matches: 9. The CDR3 contains 15 residues. Germline CDR1 is MNHEY and CDR2 is SMNVEV (reference sequence). Clones were sequenced by immunoSEQ multiplex PCR, and TCRdb holds only the in-frame ones, with some missing. The sample records some 85,000 clones, about 96% being singletons. The sequenced sample was T cells isolated from PBMCs. The clonotype comes from a human donor in good health. The chain links TRBV27 to TRBJ1-5, with TRBD1 matching 7 bases. The CDR3 nucleotides read TGTGCCAGCAGTTGGAATCACAGGGGTGGTCAGCCCCAGCATTTT. Translated, it gives CASSWNHRGGQPQHF.